This T cell receptor (beta chain) was recorded in a study of blood T cells in healthy people across ages. This clonotype occurred once. Then a second PCR, running roughly 7 to 11 cycles, was carried out with a sample-barcoded 5' primer and a J-beta primer mix. Every cDNA was tagged by a template-switch adaptor with 12 random nucleotides. Paired-end reads containing CDR3 totaled no fewer than 3 million for each sample. Each CDR3 protein gets one entry after TCRdb re-called the 5' RACE reads with MiXCR. The profile shows about 1.4 million distinct CDR3 sequences, approximately 59% of them singletons. V lost 1 base and J 2 bases, leaving 13 bases between the germline ends. CDR1 DFQATT and CDR2 SNEGSKA come from the germline V gene (reference sequence). The CDR3 covers 15 residues. Researchers isolated at least 7 million PBMCs per sample.

The chain employs TRBV20-1 and TRBJ2-3; D tentatively fits TRBD1 or TRBD2 (5 bases each). The sample consisted of blood. The sequence was obtained from a man in his late teens or twenties in good health. The CDR3 is CSARGGSLNTDTQYF. DNA of the CDR3: TGCAGTGCTAGAGGGGGGAGCCTAAACACAGATACGCAGTATTTT.